This T cell receptor beta chain originates from a study of blood T cells in healthy people across ages. General observations from the study: Researchers said unsorted PBMCs prevented a conclusive naive versus antigen-experienced comparison. Long-lived donors exceeded aged donors in naive CD4+ cells and diversity.

CDR1 is MDHEN, CDR2 SYDVKM, per germline. This CDR3 is 12 amino acids long. V was shortened by 7 bases and J by 6 bases, with 11 bases between the two germline ends. A J-beta primer mix and a sample-barcoded 5' primer were used in a second PCR of about 6 to 12 cycles. All cDNA molecules were each tagged by a template-switch adaptor with 12 random nucleotides. TCRdb re-derived calls from the 5' RACE reads in MiXCR, one entry per CDR3 protein. This table holds some 860,000 distinct CDR3 sequences, roughly 56% found once. Comments on this clonotype: The antigen remains undetermined.

The rearrangement uses TRBV28 and TRBJ2-3; D unresolved. The sequenced sample consisted of blood. The receptor was isolated from a man in his forties in good health. Written as DNA, the CDR3 is TGTGCCAGCAATTGGGCGGTGGATACGCAGTATTTT. Amino acids: CASNWAVDTQYF. Together with reference TRBV28 and TRBJ2-3, the CDR3 gives the full variable domain: DVKVTQSSRYLVKRTGEKVFLECVQDMDHENMFWYRQDPGLGLRLIYFSYDVKMKEKGDIPEGYSVSREKKERFSLILESASTNQTSMYLCASNWAVDTQYFGPGTRLTVL.